This TCR beta chain was found in a study of T cell changes during pregnancy in multiple sclerosis. Profiled with immunoSEQ multiplex PCR; TCRdb holds only in-frame clones, not every one. The repertoire holds over 50,000 clones, 80% to 95% seen once, with less than 0.3% in the top ten. CDR3 length: 17 amino acids. The germline CDR1 and CDR2 sequences are SGHVS and FQNEAQ. The V segment lost 2 bases and the J segment 8 bases; nucleotides outside the gene matches: 14. Sequences were derived from CD4+ T cells from peripheral blood mononuclear cells, sampled in the third trimester of pregnancy. The V gene is TRBV7-8, the J gene TRBJ2-1; TRBD2 aligns across 8 bases. This receptor was identified in a female donor with multiple sclerosis, enrolled in a pregnancy study. The CDR3 region is CASSLTLSSGSSYEQFF. The CDR3 region has the DNA TGTGCCAGCAGCTTAACGTTGTCCAGCGGGAGCAGCTATGAGCAGTTCTTC.